A single T cell receptor (beta chain) is shown here with its context. This entry belongs to a study of blood T cell repertoires in COVID-19. Study-level background: Some COVID-19 samples were acute and others convalescent; all came from the United States, Italy and Spain. From T cells, B-cell-depleted T cells, or PBMCs came the material, which was cDNA or gDNA.

Authors' data handling: Estimation of nucleated cell counts relied on the amplification of reference gene primers. The data were produced by immunoSEQ multiplex PCR, yet TCRdb's version contains in-frame clones alone and is incomplete. That table furnishes V, J and clone size, whereas the DNA furnished D and trimming. The sample has 150,000 to 200,000 clones; about 80% are singletons. Per the germline V gene, CDR1 is MNHEY and CDR2 is SVGEGT. The CDR3 loop spans 14 amino acids. V lost 5 bases to trimming and J lost 2 bases; unmatched junction nucleotides: 1. Sequencing was performed on peripheral blood. The chain uses TRBV6-2 or TRBV6-3 and TRBJ2-7; 12 bases match TRBD2. This sequence was found in a human donor with acute or convalescent COVID-19. The donor label of this sample is uncertain. CDR3 loop: CASSRTSGAYEQYF. CDR3 in DNA: TGTGCCAGCAGTCGGACTAGCGGGGCCTACGAGCAGTACTTC.